A selection of T cell receptor beta chains follows, all from one sample in a study of early T cells in non-severe SARS-CoV-2 infection. Via MiXCR, TCRdb re-called the 5' RACE reads, giving one row per CDR3 protein. The sample holds 50,000 to 75,000 distinct CDR3 sequences; 5.9% are singletons and the top ten take around 3.4%. Sequenced material: whole blood, taken at baseline. The source is an adult who was a healthcare worker with PCR-confirmed SARS-CoV-2 infection or an uninfected control (not recorded which). CDR3s include the opening cysteine and the closing phenylalanine or tryptophan. D genes are given only for firm matches. Clone size is not always given. Where it is, it says once, few, many or a class for expanded clones.

v_gene,j_gene,d_gene,abundance,CDR3nt,CDR3aa
TRBV7-3,TRBJ2-7,-,many,TGTGCCAGCAGCTTAACCAACGGGTACGAGCAGTACTTC,CASSLTNGYEQYF
TRBV4-1,TRBJ2-1,TRBD2,few,TGCGCCAGCAGCCACCCTATGGGGACCTTTGGACTAGCGGGCAACAATGAGCAGTTCTTC,CASSHPMGTFGLAGNNEQFF
TRBV4-1,TRBJ1-2,-,many,TGCGCCAGCAGCCAAGGGGCAGGGCAAAACTATGGCTACACCTTC,CASSQGAGQNYGYTF
TRBV2,TRBJ2-4,-,few,TGTGCCAGCAGGACAGTGGCCAAAAACATTCAGTACTTC,CASRTVAKNIQYF
TRBV20-1,TRBJ1-5,-,many,TGCAGTGCCCCCCGCAAACTCAATCAGCCCCAGCATTTT,CSAPRKLNQPQHF
TRBV19,TRBJ2-5,-,-,TGTGCCAGTAGTCGGGACGCGGGTTCGGAGACCCAGTACTTC,CASSRDAGSETQYF
TRBV5-1,TRBJ2-1,TRBD2,medium-sized,TGCGCCAGCAGCTTCATGGGGCTAGCGGGAGTCTACAATGAGCAGTTCTTC,CASSFMGLAGVYNEQFF
TRBV30,TRBJ1-1,TRBD1,many,TGTGCCTGGAGTGTAGGGGGCCAAGAGGCTTTCTTT,CAWSVGGQEAFF
TRBV4-2,TRBJ2-3,TRBD2,few,TGTGCCAGCAGCCAAGCTAGCGGGACTGCAGATACGCAGTATTTT,CASSQASGTADTQYF
TRBV12-3/TRBV12-4,TRBJ1-5,-,-,TGTGCCAGCAGCGGGGGCTCCCATAGCAGTCAGCCCCAGCATTTT,CASSGGSHSSQPQHF
TRBV19,TRBJ1-2,-,many,TGTGCCACCAACTACGATCAGCGGCACTATGGCTACACCTTC,CATNYDQRHYGYTF
TRBV7-9,TRBJ2-7,TRBD1,many,TGTGCCAGCAGCTCGACAGGGGGCGTATACGAGCAGTACTTC,CASSSTGGVYEQYF
TRBV7-9,TRBJ2-7,-,few,TGTGCCAGCAGCCTTTCACGAGGGCCGGACTCCTACGAGCAGTACTTC,CASSLSRGPDSYEQYF
TRBV6-5,TRBJ2-7,-,many,TGTGCCAGCAGCCCCCTCCGTCGAACTAGAAATCCCTACGAGCAGTACTTC,CASSPLRRTRNPYEQYF
TRBV10-3,TRBJ2-7,TRBD1,many,TGTGCCATCAGCCCGGGACAGGTTACCTACGAGCAGTACTTC,CAISPGQVTYEQYF
TRBV11-2,TRBJ2-3,TRBD2,many,TGTGCCAGCAGCCGAAACCAACTAGCGGGAGGCACAGATACGCAGTATTTT,CASSRNQLAGGTDTQYF
TRBV28,TRBJ1-5,-,many,TGTGCCAGCAGTTTATCAGGGCAGCCCCAGCATTTT,CASSLSGQPQHF
TRBV18,TRBJ1-2,-,many,TGTGCCAGCTCACCACCCTCGGCTCTCGGGCGTTACCTCCAGCGTAATGGCTACACCTTC,CASSPPSALGRYLQRNGYTF
TRBV28,TRBJ2-2,-,few,TGTGCCAGCAGTTCCTCCCGAGCGTGGGGGGGGGAGCTGTTTTTT,CASSSSRAWGGELFF
TRBV6-5,TRBJ1-2,TRBD1,-,TGTGCCAGCAGGTCCGACAGGGGCTATGGCTACACCTTC,CASRSDRGYGYTF
TRBV5-4,TRBJ1-1,-,many,TGTGCCAGCAGCGCGGTGGGTCCAGGGAACACTGAAGCTTTCTTT,CASSAVGPGNTEAFF
TRBV11-2,TRBJ2-1,-,many,TGTGCCAGCAGCTTGGGAATTGAGCAGTTCTTC,CASSLGIEQFF